Here is one T cell receptor (beta chain) with its context. The antigen remains undetermined. The input was about 500 ng total RNA; TCR beta cDNA was made from it with a constant-region primer. Nested multiplex PCR, run for three rounds with slightly modified ARM-PCR, yielded TCR beta libraries. TRBV1-TRBV30 forward primers paired with a C-beta reverse primer were used in the first two PCR rounds, which ran about 11 cycles each. TCRdb passed the multiplex PCR reads through MiXCR, listing each CDR3 protein once. The sample consists of around 170,000 distinct CDR3 sequences, 50% to 75% of them appearing once. This CDR3 has 16 amino acids. Germline V gives CDR1 LGHNA, CDR2 YNFKEQ. V lost 4 bases to trimming and J lost 3 bases, with 17 bases between them. Germline DNA was extracted alongside blood RNA, which was obtained from unsorted whole blood. The data derive from a study of tumor-infiltrating lymphocytes in primary liver carcinoma. Study-level information: All patients had surgically resected primary liver carcinoma. The cohort included men and women aged 30 to 69 years. Study-wide results and limits: Owing to bulk unsorted samples, no comparison was made between CD4+ and CD8+ repertoires.

The sequence came from a man aged 35 to 55 with primary liver carcinoma and hepatitis B virus infection. The chain has TRBV4-2 and TRBJ2-3; TRBD2 is a possible D gene (6 bases). Sequencing was done on a sample of peripheral blood. The DNA of the CDR3 is TGTGCCAGCAGCCCCAAGTACTCCGGGGGAACAGATACGCAGTATTTT. The encoded protein is CASSPKYSGGTDTQYF.